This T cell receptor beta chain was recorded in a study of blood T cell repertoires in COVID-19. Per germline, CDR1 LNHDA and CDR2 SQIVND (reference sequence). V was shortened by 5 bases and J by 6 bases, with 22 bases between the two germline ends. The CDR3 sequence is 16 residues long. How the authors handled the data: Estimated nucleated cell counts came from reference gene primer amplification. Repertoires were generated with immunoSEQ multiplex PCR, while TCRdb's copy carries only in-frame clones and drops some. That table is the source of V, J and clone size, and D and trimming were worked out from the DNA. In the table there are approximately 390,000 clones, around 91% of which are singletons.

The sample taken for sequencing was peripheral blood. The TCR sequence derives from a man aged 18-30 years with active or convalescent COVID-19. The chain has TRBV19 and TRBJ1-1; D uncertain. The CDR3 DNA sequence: TGTGCCAGTAGTCCCATCGGTCGGTCGGAGATTGCTGAAGCTTTCTTT. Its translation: CASSPIGRSEIAEAFF.